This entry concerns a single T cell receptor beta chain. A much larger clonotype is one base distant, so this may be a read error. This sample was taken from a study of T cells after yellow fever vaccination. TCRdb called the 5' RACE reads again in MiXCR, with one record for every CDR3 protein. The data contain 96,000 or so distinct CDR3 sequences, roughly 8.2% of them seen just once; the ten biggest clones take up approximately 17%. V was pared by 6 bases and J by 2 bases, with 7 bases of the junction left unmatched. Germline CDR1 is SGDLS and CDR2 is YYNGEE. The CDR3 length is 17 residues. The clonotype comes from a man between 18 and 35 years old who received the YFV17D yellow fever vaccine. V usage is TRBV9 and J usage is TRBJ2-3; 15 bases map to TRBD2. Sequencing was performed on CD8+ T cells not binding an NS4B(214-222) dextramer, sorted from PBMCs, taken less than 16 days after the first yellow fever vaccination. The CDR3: CASNPGTSGGPTDTQYF. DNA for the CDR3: TGTGCCAGCAACCCCGGGACTAGCGGGGGGCCCACAGATACGCAGTATTTT.